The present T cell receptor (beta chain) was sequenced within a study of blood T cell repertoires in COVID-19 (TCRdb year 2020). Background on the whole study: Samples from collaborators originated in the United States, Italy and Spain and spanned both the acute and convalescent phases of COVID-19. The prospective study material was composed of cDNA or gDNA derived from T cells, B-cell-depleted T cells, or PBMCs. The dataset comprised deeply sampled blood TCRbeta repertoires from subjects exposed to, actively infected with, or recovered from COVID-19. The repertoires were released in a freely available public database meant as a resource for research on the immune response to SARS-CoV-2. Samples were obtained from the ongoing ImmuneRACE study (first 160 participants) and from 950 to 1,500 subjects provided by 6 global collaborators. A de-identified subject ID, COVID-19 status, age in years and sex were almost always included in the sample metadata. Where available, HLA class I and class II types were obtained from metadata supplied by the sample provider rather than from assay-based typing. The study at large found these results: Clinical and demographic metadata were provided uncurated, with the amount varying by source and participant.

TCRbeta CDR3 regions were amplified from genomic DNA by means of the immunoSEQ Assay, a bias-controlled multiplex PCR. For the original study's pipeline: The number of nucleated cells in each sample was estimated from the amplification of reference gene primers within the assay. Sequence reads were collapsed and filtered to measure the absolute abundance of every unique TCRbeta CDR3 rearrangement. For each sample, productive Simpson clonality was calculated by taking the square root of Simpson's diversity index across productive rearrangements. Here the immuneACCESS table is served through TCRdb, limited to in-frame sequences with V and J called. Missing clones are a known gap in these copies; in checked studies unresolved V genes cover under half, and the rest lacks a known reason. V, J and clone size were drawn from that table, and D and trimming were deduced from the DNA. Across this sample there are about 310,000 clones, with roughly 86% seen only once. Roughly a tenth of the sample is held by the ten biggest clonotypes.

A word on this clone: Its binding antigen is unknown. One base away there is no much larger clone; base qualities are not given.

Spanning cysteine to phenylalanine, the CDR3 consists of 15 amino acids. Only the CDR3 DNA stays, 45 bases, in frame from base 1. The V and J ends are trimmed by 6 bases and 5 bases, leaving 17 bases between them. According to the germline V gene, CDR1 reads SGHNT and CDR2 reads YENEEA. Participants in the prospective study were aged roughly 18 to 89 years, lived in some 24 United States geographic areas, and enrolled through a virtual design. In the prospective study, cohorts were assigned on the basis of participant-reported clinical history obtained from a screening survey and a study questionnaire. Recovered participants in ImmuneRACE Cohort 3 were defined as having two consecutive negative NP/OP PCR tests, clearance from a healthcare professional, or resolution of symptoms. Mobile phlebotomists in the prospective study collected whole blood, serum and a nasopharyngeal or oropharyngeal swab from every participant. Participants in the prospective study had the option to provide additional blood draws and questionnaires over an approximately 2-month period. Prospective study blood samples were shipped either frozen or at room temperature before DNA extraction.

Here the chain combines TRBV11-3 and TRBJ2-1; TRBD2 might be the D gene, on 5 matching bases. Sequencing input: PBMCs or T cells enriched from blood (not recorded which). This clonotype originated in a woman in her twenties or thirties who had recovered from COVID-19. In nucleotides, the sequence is TGTGCCAGCAGTCTTCGTGAAGACTATGACAATGAGCAGTTCTTC. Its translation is CASSLREDYDNEQFF.